The next 22 T cell receptor beta chains were all read from a single sample in a study of identical twins. TCRdb used MiXCR to reprocess the 5' RACE reads, holding one entry per CDR3 protein. This sample has roughly 1,500,000 distinct CDR3 sequences; roughly 35% occur once, and the top ten carry over 0.25%. The sequenced material came from cord blood. The receptors shown here come from a newborn girl in good health.

J is TRBJ1-2 and V is TRBV21-1. TRBV21-1 has pseudogene status. CDR3 size: 11 residues. In DNA, the CDR3 is TGTGCCAGCACCGACGGACCTCTCCACACCTTC. Translated, it gives CASTDGPLHTF.

This clonotype was seen a few times. V gene TRBV20-1 combines with J gene TRBJ1-2, with TRBD1 as a possible D gene (5 bases). CDR3 length equals 15 residues. Trimming removed 0 bases from V and 4 bases from J, with 15 bases in between. Looked up from germline, CDR1 is DFQATT and CDR2 is SNEGSKA (reference sequence). The CDR3 is CSARDLSGGSYGYTF. The CDR3 nucleotides read TGCAGTGCTAGAGATCTTTCGGGGGGATCCTATGGCTACACCTTC.

This clonotype was seen many times. The J gene is TRBJ2-7, the V gene TRBV29-1; D call uncertain. Germline V lookup: CDR1 SQVTM, CDR2 ANQGSEA. The CDR3 consists of 12 residues. V was clipped by 4 bases and J by 0 bases, with 7 bases between them. This CDR3 reads CSVVRASYEQYF. Here the CDR3 DNA reads TGCAGCGTTGTGAGAGCCTCCTACGAGCAGTACTTC.

The rearrangement links TRBV20-1 to TRBJ2-1; possible D gene TRBD1, 6 bases. Deletions cut 5 bases from V and 10 bases from J, with 21 bases between. The CDR3 loop spans 14 amino acids. From germline, CDR1 is DFQATT and CDR2 SNEGSKA (reference sequence). The CDR3 loop reads CSAPPRQAPYEQFF. The CDR3 coding sequence is TGCAGTGCTCCGCCCCGACAGGCTCCCTACGAGCAGTTCTTC.

The chain employs TRBV29-1 and TRBJ2-1; D could derive from TRBD1 or TRBD2 (5 bases each). V lost 4 bases and J lost 4, with 14 bases in between. This CDR3 comprises 14 residues. The germline CDR1 and CDR2 sequences are SQVTM and ANQGSEA. The CDR3 region is CSVGGFLGYNEQFF. The CDR3 DNA is TGCAGCGTTGGGGGGTTCCTCGGGTACAATGAGCAGTTCTTC.

Only a few counts were recorded for this clonotype. J is TRBJ2-7 and V is TRBV2; D perhaps matches TRBD1 (5 bases). V dropped 7 bases and J dropped 1 base, with 17 bases sitting between them. Germline CDR1 SNHLY, CDR2 FYNNEI. CDR3 length equals 15 residues. CDR3 sequence reads: CASKVGEQVSYEQYF. The CDR3 DNA is TGTGCCAGCAAAGTTGGAGAACAGGTGTCCTACGAGCAGTACTTC.

The table lists this clonotype with a few counts. The rearrangement joins TRBV5-5 to TRBJ2-2; tentatively, D is TRBD2 (5 bases). Trimming pared 5 bases from V and 6 bases from J, leaving 11 bases between. This CDR3 contains 13 residues. From germline, CDR1 is SGHKS and CDR2 YYEKEE (reference sequence). The CDR3 DNA follows: TGTGCCAGCAGGCCACTAGTTTCCGGGGAGCTGTTTTTT. Translating gives CASRPLVSGELFF.

V gene TRBV9 combines with J gene TRBJ1-3; D unclear. The CDR3 has 15 residues. The germline V gene has CDR1 SGDLS and CDR2 YYNGEE. V shed 4 bases and J shed 4 bases, with 15 bases lying between them. CDR3 coding DNA: TGTGCCAGCAGCCCCCCAAGCGCGGGGGGAAACACCATATATTTT. It translates to CASSPPSAGGNTIYF.

This chain connects TRBV4-2 to TRBJ2-1; TRBD2 is a possible D gene (6 bases). Trimming removed 0 bases from V and 3 bases from J, with 21 bases in between. This CDR3 has 19 amino acids. Germline loops: CDR1 LGHNA, CDR2 YNFKEQ. In nucleotides, the CDR3 is TGTGCCAGCAGCCAAGATATTCGCCCCGGGAGAAATATCTACAATGAGCAGTTCTTC. Protein sequence: CASSQDIRPGRNIYNEQFF.

The chain is built from TRBV12-3 or TRBV12-4 and TRBJ2-3; 13 bases line up with TRBD2. V gave up 6 bases and J gave up 15 bases; unmatched junction bases: 12. This CDR3 is built from 14 residues. The CDR3 loop reads CASRLAGGTDTEYF. The CDR3 DNA reads TGTGCCAGCAGACTAGCGGGAGGGACAGATACGGAATATTTT.

The chain couples TRBV20-1 to TRBJ2-5; 11 bases align to TRBD2. CDR1 is DFQATT and CDR2 is SNEGSKA in the germline V gene (reference sequence). The CDR3 loop spans 15 amino acids. Unmatched junction bases numbered 12, after V lost 3 bases and J lost 9 bases. CDR3 residues: CSARASGGNDRAQYF. CDR3 in DNA: TGCAGTGCTAGGGCTAGCGGGGGGAACGACCGGGCCCAGTACTTC.

The chain couples TRBV5-1 to TRBJ2-6, with D hard to call. CDR3 length equals 15 residues. V lost 4 bases and J 4 bases, leaving 12 bases between the germline ends. Germline CDR1 reads SGHRS; CDR2 reads YFSETQ. CDR3 in amino acids: CASSQTLAGANVLTF. CDR3 nucleotides: TGCGCCAGCAGCCAGACTTTGGCCGGGGCCAACGTCCTGACTTTC.

J is TRBJ2-7 and V is TRBV2, with unresolved D. Germline CDR1 is SNHLY and CDR2 is FYNNEI. This CDR3 comprises 13 residues. V lost 5 bases and J lost 7, with 15 bases in between. In nucleotides, the CDR3 is TGTGCCAGCAGTACCACAGTTTGGGATGAGCAGTACTTC. This sequence encodes CASSTTVWDEQYF.

A single count supports this clonotype. The chain is built from TRBV10-3 and TRBJ2-7; tentatively, D is TRBD2 (6 bases). Looked up from germline, CDR1 is ENHRY and CDR2 is SYGVKD. Trimming took 3 bases from V and 4 from J, leaving 13 bases between them. The CDR3 has 14 amino acids. CDR3: CAISDPLAWYEQYF. In DNA form, the CDR3 reads TGTGCCATCAGTGACCCACTAGCATGGTACGAGCAGTACTTC.

This chain uses TRBV20-1 with TRBJ2-7; 7 nucleotides match TRBD2. In germline, CDR1 is DFQATT, CDR2 SNEGSKA (reference sequence). The CDR3 has 13 residues. V lost 5 bases to trimming and J lost 0 bases; unmatched junction nucleotides: 4. The CDR3 nucleotides read TGCAGTGCTCCCCGGACTAGCTCCTACGAGCAGTACTTC. Protein sequence: CSAPRTSSYEQYF.

This clonotype was recorded at least ten times. The chain has TRBV20-1 and TRBJ1-2, with TRBD1 matching 9 bases. Germline-derived CDR1 and CDR2 are DFQATT and SNEGSKA (reference sequence). Trimming at V came to 3 bases and at J to 5 bases, leaving 4 bases not matched to a gene. The length of the CDR3 is 13 residues. The CDR3 DNA follows: TGCAGTGCTAGCCCCGGGACAGGGTATGGCTACACCTTC. Translation: CSASPGTGYGYTF.

This clonotype came up a few times. This rearrangement joins TRBV20-1 to TRBJ2-7; a possible D gene is TRBD1 (6 bases). The CDR3 is 14 amino acids. Germline CDR1 and CDR2: DFQATT and SNEGSKA (reference sequence). V was pared by 2 bases and J by 1 base, with 12 bases between. CDR3 region: CSARKDRPSYEQYF. CDR3 DNA: TGCAGTGCTAGAAAGGACAGACCATCCTACGAGCAGTACTTC.

This clonotype was seen only a few times. This chain joins TRBV5-1 and TRBJ2-7; TRBD1 agrees at 7 bases. V lost 4 bases to trimming and J lost 0 bases; unmatched junction nucleotides: 10. Germline CDR1 SGHRS, CDR2 YFSETQ. CDR3 length: 16 amino acids. CDR3 sequence (DNA): TGCGCCAGCAGCGCCAGTACCGGGACAGCCTCCTACGAGCAGTACTTC. Protein sequence: CASSASTGTASYEQYF. Combining the CDR3 with reference TRBV5-1 and TRBJ2-7 gives the whole variable domain KAGVTQTPRYLIKTRGQQVTLSCSPISGHRSVSWYQQTPGQGLQFLFEYFSETQRNKGNFPGRFSGRQFSNSRSEMNVSTLELGDSALYLCASSASTGTASYEQYFGPGTRLTVT.

This clonotype was counted only a few times. The J gene is TRBJ1-4, the V gene TRBV20-1; no definite D call. CDR3 size: 11 residues. Trimming pared 0 bases from V and 7 bases from J, leaving 3 bases between. CDR1 and CDR2 (germline): DFQATT, SNEGSKA (reference sequence). The CDR3 DNA is TGCAGTGCTAGAGAGGCTGAAAAACTGTTTTTT. It yields the protein CSAREAEKLFF.

The chain combines TRBV12-3 or TRBV12-4 with TRBJ2-1, with a possible D match to TRBD2 (5 bases). The ends were cut back, 0 bases at V and 4 bases at J, with 13 bases in the middle. This CDR3 has 16 amino acids. This CDR3 reads CASSLARLTAYNEQFF. Here the CDR3 DNA reads TGTGCCAGCAGTTTAGCGAGACTAACGGCATACAATGAGCAGTTCTTC.

The V call is TRBV7-2, the J call TRBJ2-7; 8 positions agree with TRBD1. With 1 base clipped from V and 3 bases from J, the junction kept 8 bases outside the gene matches. The CDR3 runs to 16 residues. Germline CDR1 SGHTA, CDR2 FQGNSA. The CDR3 here is CASSLVGGQDLYEQYF. As DNA, the CDR3 is TGTGCCAGCAGCTTAGTGGGGGGACAGGACCTCTACGAGCAGTACTTC.

This clonotype was observed a single time. CDR3 sequence: CSARDPRGLAGVNEQFF. The CDR3 DNA sequence: TGCAGTGCTAGAGATCCGAGGGGACTAGCGGGAGTAAATGAGCAGTTCTTC. V gene TRBV20-1 combines with J gene TRBJ2-1; 14 bases match TRBD2. CDR3 length equals 17 residues. V lost 0 bases, J lost 7 bases, and 8 bases stayed unmatched. Germline V gene lookup returns CDR1 DFQATT and CDR2 SNEGSKA (reference sequence).